The 6 T cell receptor beta chains listed next were all sequenced from one sample in a study of T cells in narcolepsy (dated by TCRdb to about 2018). Library creation used the immunoSEQ multiplex PCR assay. In its TCRdb copy, this immuneACCESS table keeps in-frame sequences only and misses some clones. Where compared with another copy, unresolved V genes explain less than half of these, and the others have no known cause. This sample holds fewer than 30,000 clones; about 80% were observed only once. The biggest ten clones account for approximately 0.69% of the sample. Sequencing was performed on CD45RA- memory CD4+ T cells from PBMCs. What this sample's cell subset or site label stands for: memory T cells sorted ex vivo from peripheral blood. These receptors originate from a human donor with narcolepsy.

The V and J genes are TRBV5-4 and TRBJ1-1; TRBD1 agrees at 9 bases. Germline-derived CDR1 and CDR2 are SGHNT and YYREEE (reference sequence). The CDR3 extends over 15 amino acids. Trimming removed 2 bases from V and 4 bases from J; junction bases left unmatched: 6. In DNA, the CDR3 is TGTGCCAGCAGCTTACAGGGGGCGTCGGGCACTGAAGCTTTCTTT. Translated, it gives CASSLQGASGTEAFF.

There are a few counts of this clone. The chain couples TRBV5-4 to TRBJ2-2; unclear D gene. In germline, CDR1 is SGHNT, CDR2 YYREEE (reference sequence). Trimming pared 1 base from V and 0 bases from J, leaving 7 bases between. The CDR3 is 15 amino acids. CDR3 region: CASSLMTANTGELFF. The CDR3 bases are TGTGCCAGCAGCTTGATGACCGCGAACACCGGGGAGCTGTTTTTT.

The V gene is TRBV29-1, the J gene TRBJ2-1, with TRBD2 matching 14 bases. The germline CDR1 and CDR2 sequences are SQVTM and ANQGSEA. The V and J ends lost 6 bases and 3 bases, in that order; junction bases with no gene match: 13. The CDR3 length is 18 residues. The DNA of the CDR3 is TGCAGCGTAAAGGACCCCGGGACTAGCGGGAGAGGCTACAATGAGCAGTTCTTC. Its protein product is CSVKDPGTSGRGYNEQFF.

This clone was seen more than once but under ten times. The chain joins TRBV5-6 to TRBJ1-3; maybe TRBD1 (5 bases). This CDR3 contains 18 residues. Per germline, CDR1 SGHDT and CDR2 YYEEEE. The V end was cut by 4 bases, the J end by 0 bases, with 20 bases between. CDR3 residues: CASSTPRTSSSSGNTIYF. The DNA of the CDR3 is TGTGCCAGCAGCACCCCAAGGACATCCTCGAGCTCTGGAAACACCATATATTTT.

The V and J genes are TRBV27 and TRBJ2-3; D ambiguous. CDR3 size: 10 residues. Per the germline V gene, CDR1 is MNHEY and CDR2 is SMNVEV (reference sequence). V dropped 11 bases and J dropped 6 bases, with 9 bases sitting between them. The CDR3 DNA reads TGTGCCTATAACGGTGATACGCAGTATTTT. It translates to CAYNGDTQYF.

The J gene is TRBJ2-2, the V gene TRBV5-1, with TRBD2 matching 7 bases. CDR1 is SGHRS, CDR2 YFSETQ, per germline. V was pared by 5 bases and J by 1 base, with 8 bases of the junction left unmatched. The CDR3 is made up of 16 amino acids. Here the CDR3 reads CASSSGAGKNTGELFF. The CDR3 coding sequence is TGCGCCAGCAGTTCTGGAGCGGGAAAGAACACCGGGGAGCTGTTTTTT.